These 10 T cell receptor beta chains originate from one sample sequenced in a study of cytomegalovirus exposure and HLA in healthy donors. With 60 Vbeta and 13 Jbeta primers, the PCR was carried out. Data came from immunoSEQ multiplex PCR; TCRdb stores just in-frame clones and leaves some out. The sample holds more than 95,000 clones; roughly 75% are singletons and the top ten take roughly 1.9%. Sequencing input: PBMCs. Receptors originate from a woman in her 40s in good health and CMV-seronegative.

The chain has TRBV28 and TRBJ2-1; tentative D call: TRBD2 (5 bases). The V and J ends lost 8 bases and 2 bases respectively, with 13 bases between them. This CDR3 has 14 amino acids. CDR1 and CDR2 (germline): MDHEN, SYDVKM. In nucleotides, the CDR3 is TGTGCCAGCTCCATCGGAGGTACCTACAATGAGCAGTTCTTC. Its protein is CASSIGGTYNEQFF.

The chain carries TRBV29-1 and TRBJ1-5, with TRBD1 matching over 9 bases. After removal of 4 bases from V and 7 bases from J, the junction contained 5 bases not matched to a gene. CDR3 length: 13 amino acids. CDR1 is SQVTM and CDR2 is ANQGSEA in the germline V gene. CDR3 sequence reads: CSVGGTGRQPQHF. The CDR3 DNA sequence: TGCAGCGTTGGCGGGACAGGGCGGCAGCCCCAGCATTTT.

V and J are TRBV2 and TRBJ1-4; 7 positions agree with TRBD1. The CDR3 sequence is 13 residues long. Germline V lookup: CDR1 SNHLY, CDR2 FYNNEI. The ends lost 4 bases at V and 7 bases at J; junction bases unmatched: 3. CDR3: CASSGYRGEKLFF. As DNA, the CDR3 is TGTGCCAGCAGTGGGTACAGGGGTGAAAAACTGTTTTTT.

The gene calls are TRBV19 and TRBJ1-1; D unclear. In germline, CDR1 is LNHDA, CDR2 SQIVND (reference sequence). Deletions cut 5 bases from V and 1 base from J, with 8 bases between. This CDR3 is 13 amino acids long. The CDR3 protein is CASSWQKNTEAFF. The CDR3 DNA follows: TGTGCCAGTAGTTGGCAGAAGAACACTGAAGCTTTCTTT.

V usage is TRBV29-1 and J usage is TRBJ2-5; 7 bases agree with TRBD1. The CDR3 runs to 14 residues. After removal of 4 bases from V and 5 bases from J, the junction contained 10 bases not matched to a gene. Germline CDR1 reads SQVTM; CDR2 reads ANQGSEA. The CDR3, as DNA: TGCAGCGTTGTTAAGGGGGCGAGTCATGAGACCCAGTACTTC. The encoded protein is CSVVKGASHETQYF.

This sequence joins TRBV6-5 and TRBJ2-2; D may be TRBD1 (6 bases). V lost 0 bases, J lost 7 bases, and 15 bases lay in between. The CDR3 covers 16 residues. In germline, CDR1 is MNHEY, CDR2 SVGAGI. Written as DNA, the CDR3 is TGTGCCAGCAGTTACTCCTGGGGGCAGGAGGTCGGGGAGCTGTTTTTT. It translates to CASSYSWGQEVGELFF.

In nucleotides, the CDR3 is TGTGCCAGCAGTCTCATGACGCCTACTACCACAGATACGCAGTATTTT. The encoded protein is CASSLMTPTTTDTQYF. J is TRBJ2-3 and V is TRBV27; D gene ambiguous. V lost 5 bases, J lost 2 bases, and 17 bases lay in between. Germline V gives CDR1 MNHEY, CDR2 SMNVEV (reference sequence). This CDR3 region has 16 residues.

This clone was observed a few times. This chain connects TRBV25-1 to TRBJ1-4, with 10 bases fitting TRBD1. Germline V lookup: CDR1 MGHDK, CDR2 SYGVNS. This CDR3 spans 12 amino acids. The trim removed 8 bases at V and 8 bases at J, leaving 2 bases unmatched. The CDR3 here is CASGQGDEKLFF. DNA of the CDR3: TGTGCCAGCGGACAGGGGGACGAAAAACTGTTTTTT.

The chain has TRBV27 and TRBJ1-1; D possibly corresponds to TRBD1 (6 bases). This CDR3 spans 13 amino acids. V was cut by 6 bases and J by 7 bases, with 15 bases left in between. Germline V CDR1 and CDR2: MNHEY, SMNVEV (reference sequence). As DNA, the CDR3 is TGTGCCAGCAGCCTTACCCAGGGGCTTGAAGCTTTCTTT. This encodes CASSLTQGLEAFF.

This chain connects TRBV19 to TRBJ1-1, with a tentative D call TRBD1 (6 bases). CDR1 is LNHDA, CDR2 SQIVND, per germline (reference sequence). With 3 bases removed from V and 1 base from J, the gap between germline ends came to 12 bases. This CDR3 has 15 residues. As DNA, the CDR3 is TGTGCCAGTAGTATGGGGGGGGCCGGGAACACTGAAGCTTTCTTT. Protein sequence: CASSMGGAGNTEAFF.